This T cell receptor (beta chain) was found in a study of preoperative IRX-2 immunotherapy in early breast cancer. Trimming at V came to 2 bases and at J to 6 bases, leaving 8 bases not matched to a gene. The CDR3 is 16 amino acids. Germline V gives CDR1 MDHEN, CDR2 SYDVKM. As for treatment: preoperative locoregional IRX-2 cytokine immunotherapy. Preoperative locoregional IRX-2 cytokine immunotherapy was tested in the phase Ib source study. Here immunoSEQ multiplex PCR was the method, and the copy in TCRdb shows in-frame clones only, minus some. This table has roughly 34,000 clones, around 92% appearing once.

This TCR was recovered from a human donor with breast cancer. The gene calls are TRBV28 and TRBJ1-5; TRBD1 agrees at 9 bases. Sample: tumor tissue, taken after IRX-2 immunotherapy. CDR3 amino acids: CASSLGTGSFSQPQHF. DNA of the CDR3: TGTGCCAGCAGTTTAGGGACAGGGTCTTTCAGTCAGCCCCAGCATTTT.